This is a list of T cell receptor beta chains from one sample in a study of blood T cell repertoires in COVID-19. Clones were sequenced by immunoSEQ multiplex PCR, and TCRdb holds only the in-frame ones, with some missing. The profile shows under 200,000 clones, approximately 80% of them singletons. Sequencing input: PBMCs or T cells enriched from blood (not recorded which). The receptors come from a man aged 50 to 59 who had recovered from COVID-19. CDR3s include the opening cysteine and the closing phenylalanine or tryptophan. The D gene is left open where the match is weak. Some rows have no size entry. The others give once, few or many, or a class for an expanded clone.

>-|TRBV15|TRBJ1-5|-
TGTGCCACCAGCAGAGATCCCACAGACCATAGCAATCAGCCCCAGCATTTT
CATSRDPTDHSNQPQHF
>-|TRBV19|TRBJ2-4|TRBD2
TGTGCCAGTAGCCCGGGAGGGCCGGGCAAAAACATTCAGTACTTC
CASSPGGPGKNIQYF
>-|TRBV7-2|TRBJ2-1|TRBD2
TGTGCCAGCAGCTTAGTCAGCGGGGGGGCCGGCAATGAGCAGTTCTTC
CASSLVSGGAGNEQFF
>-|TRBV7-8|TRBJ2-2|-
TGTGCCAGCAGCTTAGGAGGCGGGGGGACAGGGCCCACCGGGGAGCTGTTTTTT
CASSLGGGGTGPTGELFF
>once|TRBV2|TRBJ2-2|TRBD2
TGTGCCAGCAACCGATTAGCGGGGTCAGGGGAGCTGTTTTTT
CASNRLAGSGELFF
>-|TRBV18|TRBJ1-1|-
TGTGCCAGCTCACCAGGGGGGGGACTGATGAACACTGAAGCTTTCTTT
CASSPGGGLMNTEAFF
>-|TRBV4-2|TRBJ1-2|-
TGTGCCAGCAGCCAAACAGGGTTCTATGGCTACACCTTC
CASSQTGFYGYTF
>-|TRBV10-1|TRBJ2-1|-
TGCGCCAGCAGTGAGTCTGGAACAGGGAGCTCCTACAATGAGCAGTTCTTC
CASSESGTGSSYNEQFF
>-|TRBV7-2|TRBJ1-5|TRBD1
TGTGCCAGCAGCCCTCGTCCCGGGACAGGTAATCAGCCCCAGCATTTT
CASSPRPGTGNQPQHF
>-|TRBV28|TRBJ2-4|TRBD2
TGTGCCAGCAGTCCGGGGGGGGCTGGGGCCAAAAACATTCAGTACTTC
CASSPGGAGAKNIQYF
>few|TRBV18|TRBJ2-1|-
TGTGCCAGCTCACGAGCAGGGTCAAGAAATGAGCAGTTCTTC
CASSRAGSRNEQFF
>once|TRBV28|TRBJ2-5|TRBD2
TGTGCCAGCAGCTACGGGACTAGCGGGGGCCAAGAGACCCAGTACTTC
CASSYGTSGGQETQYF
>-|TRBV9|TRBJ2-1|TRBD2
TGTGCCAGCAGCCGCACTAGCGGAGGTTACAATGAGCAGTTCTTC
CASSRTSGGYNEQFF
>-|TRBV6-5|TRBJ2-1|-
TGTGCCATTAGGACGGGTCAGGGTGAGCAGTTCTTC
CAIRTGQGEQFF